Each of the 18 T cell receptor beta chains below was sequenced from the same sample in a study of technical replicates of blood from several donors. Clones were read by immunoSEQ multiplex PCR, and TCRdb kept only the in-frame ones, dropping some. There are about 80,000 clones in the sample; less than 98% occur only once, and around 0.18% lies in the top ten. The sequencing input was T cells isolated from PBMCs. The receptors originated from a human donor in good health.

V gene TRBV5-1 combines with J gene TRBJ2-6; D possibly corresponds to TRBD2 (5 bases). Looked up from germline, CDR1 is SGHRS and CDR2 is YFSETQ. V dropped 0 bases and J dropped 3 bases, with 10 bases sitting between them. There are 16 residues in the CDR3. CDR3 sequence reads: CASSLEGRVGANVLTF. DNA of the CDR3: TGCGCCAGCAGCTTGGAAGGGCGGGTTGGGGCCAACGTCCTGACTTTC.

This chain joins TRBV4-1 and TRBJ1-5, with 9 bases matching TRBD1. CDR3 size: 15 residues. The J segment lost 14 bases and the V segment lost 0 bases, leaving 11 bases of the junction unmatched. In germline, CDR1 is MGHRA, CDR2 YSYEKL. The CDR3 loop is CASSQDLGTGYHEHF. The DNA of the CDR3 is TGCGCCAGCAGCCAAGATCTAGGGACAGGGTATCACGAGCATTTT.

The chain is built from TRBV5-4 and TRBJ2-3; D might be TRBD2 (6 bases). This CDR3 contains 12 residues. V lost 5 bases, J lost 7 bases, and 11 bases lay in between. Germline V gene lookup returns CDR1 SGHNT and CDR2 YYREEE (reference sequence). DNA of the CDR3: TGTGCCAGCAGGGGGGAGGCGAATACGCAGTATTTT. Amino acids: CASRGEANTQYF.

The chain's CDR3 is CASSLGQASTGELFF. The DNA for the CDR3 is TGTGCCAGCAGCTTAGGACAGGCCAGCACCGGGGAGCTGTTTTTT. V gene TRBV13 combines with J gene TRBJ2-2; D might be TRBD1 (5 bases). V dropped 0 bases and J dropped 4 bases, with 9 bases sitting between them. This CDR3 contains 15 residues. Germline CDR1 PRHDT, CDR2 FYEKMQ (reference sequence).

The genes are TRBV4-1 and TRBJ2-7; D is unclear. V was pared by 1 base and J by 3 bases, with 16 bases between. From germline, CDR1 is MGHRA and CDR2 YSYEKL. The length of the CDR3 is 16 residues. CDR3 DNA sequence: TGCGCCAGCAGCCAAGGGAGTATCGCTGTTAACTACGAGCAGTACTTC. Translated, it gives CASSQGSIAVNYEQYF.

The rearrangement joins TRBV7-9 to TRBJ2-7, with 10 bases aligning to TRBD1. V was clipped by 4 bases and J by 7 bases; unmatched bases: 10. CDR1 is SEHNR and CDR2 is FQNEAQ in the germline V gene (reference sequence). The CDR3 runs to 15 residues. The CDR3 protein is CASSWDRGLMGEQYF. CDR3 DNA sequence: TGTGCCAGCAGCTGGGACAGGGGCCTCATGGGGGAGCAGTACTTC.

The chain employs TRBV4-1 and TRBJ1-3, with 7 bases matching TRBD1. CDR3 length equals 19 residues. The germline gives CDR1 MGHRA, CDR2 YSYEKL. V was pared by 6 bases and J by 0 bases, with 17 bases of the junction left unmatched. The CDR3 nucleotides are TGCGCCAGCAGAGGGGAAGGGGGCGCCCGAGCTGGCTCTGGAAACACCATATATTTT. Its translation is CASRGEGGARAGSGNTIYF.

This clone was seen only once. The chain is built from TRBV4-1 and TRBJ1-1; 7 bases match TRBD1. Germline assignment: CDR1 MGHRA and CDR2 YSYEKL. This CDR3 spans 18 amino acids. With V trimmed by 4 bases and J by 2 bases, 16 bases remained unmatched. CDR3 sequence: CASSRRTTGVGTNTEAFF. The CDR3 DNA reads TGCGCCAGCAGCCGACGAACTACAGGGGTGGGCACCAACACTGAAGCTTTCTTT.

Here the CDR3 reads CSVGLDRLAKNIQYF. The CDR3 region has the DNA TGCAGCGTAGGTCTTGACAGACTAGCCAAAAACATTCAGTACTTC. The rearrangement links TRBV29-1 to TRBJ2-4; tentative D call: TRBD1 (5 bases). V lost 6 bases and J 0 bases, leaving 15 bases between the germline ends. The germline V gene has CDR1 SQVTM and CDR2 ANQGSEA. The length of the CDR3 is 15 residues.

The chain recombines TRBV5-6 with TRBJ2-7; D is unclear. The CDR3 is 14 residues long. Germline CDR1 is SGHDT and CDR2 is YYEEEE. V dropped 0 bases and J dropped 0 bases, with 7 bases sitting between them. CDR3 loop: CASSLAASSYEQYF. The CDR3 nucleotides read TGTGCCAGCAGCTTGGCCGCTAGCTCCTACGAGCAGTACTTC.

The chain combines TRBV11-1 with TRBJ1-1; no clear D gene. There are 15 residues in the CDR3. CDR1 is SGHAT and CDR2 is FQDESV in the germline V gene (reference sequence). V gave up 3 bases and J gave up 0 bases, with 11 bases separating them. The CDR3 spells CASSFAIAMNTEAFF. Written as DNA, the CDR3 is TGTGCCAGCAGCTTCGCGATAGCAATGAACACTGAAGCTTTCTTT.

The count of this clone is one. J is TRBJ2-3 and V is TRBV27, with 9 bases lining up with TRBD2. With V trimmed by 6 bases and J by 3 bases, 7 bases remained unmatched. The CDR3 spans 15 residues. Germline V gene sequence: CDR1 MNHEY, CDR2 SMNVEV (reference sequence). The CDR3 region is CASSVRREGTDTQYF. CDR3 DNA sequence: TGTGCCAGCAGCGTTCGGCGGGAGGGAACAGATACGCAGTATTTT.

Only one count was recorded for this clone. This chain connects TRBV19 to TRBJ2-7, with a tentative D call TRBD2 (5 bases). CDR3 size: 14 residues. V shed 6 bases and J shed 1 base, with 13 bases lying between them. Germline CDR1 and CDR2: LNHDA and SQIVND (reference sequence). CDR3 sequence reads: CASSQERGSYEQYF. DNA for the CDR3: TGTGCCAGTAGCCAGGAACGGGGATCCTACGAGCAGTACTTC. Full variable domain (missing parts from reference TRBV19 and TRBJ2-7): DGGITQSPKYLFRKEGQNVTLSCEQNLNHDAMYWYRQDPGQGLRLIYYSQIVNDFQKGDIAEGYSVSREKKESFPLTVTSAQKNPTAFYLCASSQERGSYEQYFGPGTRLTVT.

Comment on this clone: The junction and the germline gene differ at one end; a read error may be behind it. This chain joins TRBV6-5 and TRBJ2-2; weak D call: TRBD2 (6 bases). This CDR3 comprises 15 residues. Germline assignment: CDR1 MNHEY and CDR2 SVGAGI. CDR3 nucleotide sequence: TGTGCCGGCAGCGGAGGGCTGGATAACACCGGGGAGCTGTTTTTT. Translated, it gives CAGSGGLDNTGELFF.

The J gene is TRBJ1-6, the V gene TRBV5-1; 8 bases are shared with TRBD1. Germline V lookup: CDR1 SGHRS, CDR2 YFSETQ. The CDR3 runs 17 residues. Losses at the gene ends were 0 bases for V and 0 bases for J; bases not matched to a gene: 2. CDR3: CASSLGQGSSYNSPLHF. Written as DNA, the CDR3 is TGCGCCAGCAGCTTGGGACAGGGGAGCTCCTATAATTCACCCCTCCACTTT.

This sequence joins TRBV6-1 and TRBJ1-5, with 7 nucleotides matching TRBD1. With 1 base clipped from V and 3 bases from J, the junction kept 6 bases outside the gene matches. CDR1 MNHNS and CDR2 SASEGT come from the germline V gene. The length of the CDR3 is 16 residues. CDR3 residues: CASSEGRGQNNQPQHF. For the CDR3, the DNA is TGTGCCAGCAGTGAAGGGAGGGGACAGAACAATCAGCCCCAGCATTTT.

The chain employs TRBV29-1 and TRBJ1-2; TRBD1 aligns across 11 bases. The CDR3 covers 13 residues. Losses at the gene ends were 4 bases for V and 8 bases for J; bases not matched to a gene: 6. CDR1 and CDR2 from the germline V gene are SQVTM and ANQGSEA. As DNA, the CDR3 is TGCAGCGTTGTCCCAGGACAGGGGGCGGGCTACACCTTC. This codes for CSVVPGQGAGYTF.

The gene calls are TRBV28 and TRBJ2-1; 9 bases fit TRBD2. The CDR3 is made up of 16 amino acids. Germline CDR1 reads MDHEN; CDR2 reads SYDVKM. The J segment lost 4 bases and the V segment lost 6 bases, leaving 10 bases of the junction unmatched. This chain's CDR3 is CASSSPTSGGYNEQFF. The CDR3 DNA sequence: TGTGCCAGCAGCTCGCCGACTAGCGGAGGGTACAATGAGCAGTTCTTC. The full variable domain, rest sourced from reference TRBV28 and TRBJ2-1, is DVKVTQSSRYLVKRTGEKVFLECVQDMDHENMFWYRQDPGLGLRLIYFSYDVKMKEKGDIPEGYSVSREKKERFSLILESASTNQTSMYLCASSSPTSGGYNEQFFGPGTRLTVL.